The entry below gives a single T cell receptor beta chain sequence along with its context. Its antigen is currently unknown. The naive CD8+ gate required CD45RO-CCR7+CD27+CD95- phenotype. The TRB cDNA libraries were prepared by 5' RACE with UMI labels. Using the 5' RACE reads, TCRdb records one entry per CDR3 protein without DNA. In total, the table holds some 130,000 distinct CDR3 sequences. This sample stems from a study of CXCR3-negative and CXCR3-positive naive CD8 T cells. Broader study findings: Comparison of naive CXCR3-negative and CXCR3-positive cells revealed similar TRBV-TRBJ usage, while memory cells differed. Whereas both naive subsets had comparably high diversity, memory CD8+ cells had much lower diversity. CXCR3-negative naive cells had less hydrophobic TRB CDR3s than did CXCR3-positive naive cells.

The CDR3 is made up of 15 amino acids. Germline-derived CDR1 and CDR2 are SEHNR and FQNEAQ (reference sequence). The sequenced material came from naive CXCR3- CD8+ T cells from blood. The subset here: CD45RO-CCR7+CD27+CD95- naive CD8+ T cells lacking CXCR3 (TNR3-). The source is a human donor in good health. Some clones in this sample may be carry-over from other donors' samples. The gene calls are TRBV7-9 and TRBJ2-7. The CDR3 loop is CASSLGGLQPFEQYF.